This T cell receptor beta chain was captured in a study of OX40 agonist ivuxolimab in advanced cancers. The overall study: Patients received intravenous ivuxolimab every 2 weeks at 0.01 to 10 mg/kg. The study's findings and limits: Researchers report that CD8+ T cells had, on average, more expanded clones than CD4+.

As to this clone: Its antigen is unidentified.

The data were produced by immunoSEQ multiplex PCR, yet TCRdb's version contains in-frame clones alone and is incomplete. Of over 55,000 clones listed, roughly 84% are singletons. The CDR3 spans 14 residues. The V gene's germline CDR1 is SGHNT and CDR2 YYREEE (reference sequence). Trimming pared 7 bases from V and 5 bases from J, leaving 19 bases between. With baseline, cycle 4 day 1, and cycle 7 day 1 as timepoints, blood was sampled. This sequence originates from an adult with an advanced solid tumor such as melanoma, head and neck, liver or kidney cancer. The chain recombines TRBV5-4 with TRBJ2-7; D call uncertain. The sample was CD4+ or CD8+ T cells sorted from blood, taken in a trial of the OX40 agonist ivuxolimab. CDR3 sequence (DNA): TGTGCCAGCTCTCTGTCGCCCCTTGGGAACGAGCAGTACTTC. As protein: CASSLSPLGNEQYF.